Below, one T cell receptor beta chain is given with its context. The CDR3 length is 14 residues. V was cut by 2 bases and J by 4 bases, with 11 bases left in between. CDR1 is MNHEY and CDR2 is SMNVEV in the germline V gene (reference sequence). This record belongs to a study of cytomegalovirus exposure and HLA in healthy donors. The PCR made use of 60 Vbeta and 13 Jbeta primers. Assay used: immunoSEQ multiplex PCR; TCRdb lists only in-frame clones, some missing. The sample includes about 160,000 clones, more than 70% seen only once; the top ten take 0.95% to 1.3%. Material: PBMCs. V gene TRBV27 combines with J gene TRBJ1-1; D may be TRBD1 (6 bases). This TCR was recovered from a man in his thirties or forties in good health and CMV-seronegative. The CDR3 DNA reads TGTGCCAGCAGTTTAGGCAGGGGAAGCACTGAAGCTTTCTTT. Residues: CASSLGRGSTEAFF.